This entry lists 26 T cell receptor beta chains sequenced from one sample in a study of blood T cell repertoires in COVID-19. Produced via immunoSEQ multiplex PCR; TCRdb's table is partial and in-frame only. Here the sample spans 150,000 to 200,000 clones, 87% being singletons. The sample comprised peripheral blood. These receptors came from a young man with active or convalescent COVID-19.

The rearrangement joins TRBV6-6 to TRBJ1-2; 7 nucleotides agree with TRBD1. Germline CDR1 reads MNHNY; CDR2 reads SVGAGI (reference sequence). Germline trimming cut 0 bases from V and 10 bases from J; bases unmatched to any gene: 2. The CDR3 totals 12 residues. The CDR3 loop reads CASSYSQGDYTF. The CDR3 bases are TGTGCCAGCAGTTACTCTCAGGGGGACTACACCTTC.

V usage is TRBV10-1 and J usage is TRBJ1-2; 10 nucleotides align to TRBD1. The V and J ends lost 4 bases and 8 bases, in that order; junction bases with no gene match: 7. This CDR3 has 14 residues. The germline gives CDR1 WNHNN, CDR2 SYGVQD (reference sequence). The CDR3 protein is CASSADRGQGGYTF. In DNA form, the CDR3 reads TGCGCCAGCAGTGCTGACAGGGGGCAAGGCGGCTACACCTTC.

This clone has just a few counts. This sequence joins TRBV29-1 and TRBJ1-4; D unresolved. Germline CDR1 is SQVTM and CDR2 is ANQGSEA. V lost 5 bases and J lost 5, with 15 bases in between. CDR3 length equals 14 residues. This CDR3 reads CSVRGGEENEKLFF. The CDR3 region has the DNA TGCAGCGTTAGAGGTGGGGAGGAGAATGAAAAACTGTTTTTT.

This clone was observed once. The CDR3 DNA sequence: TGTGCCAGTAGTCCTCAGGGTATTCTAGCCAAAAACATTCAGTACTTC. Its translation is CASSPQGILAKNIQYF. This chain connects TRBV19 to TRBJ2-4, with TRBD1 as a possible D gene (5 bases). The germline CDR1 and CDR2 sequences are LNHDA and SQIVND (reference sequence). The CDR3 is 16 residues long. V lost 5 bases and J 0 bases, leaving 14 bases between the germline ends.

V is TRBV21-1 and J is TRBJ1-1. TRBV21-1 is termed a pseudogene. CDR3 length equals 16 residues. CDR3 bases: TGTGCCAGCAGCAACGAGGGCGCAGGATCGAACACTGAAGCTTTCTTT. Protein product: CASSNEGAGSNTEAFF.

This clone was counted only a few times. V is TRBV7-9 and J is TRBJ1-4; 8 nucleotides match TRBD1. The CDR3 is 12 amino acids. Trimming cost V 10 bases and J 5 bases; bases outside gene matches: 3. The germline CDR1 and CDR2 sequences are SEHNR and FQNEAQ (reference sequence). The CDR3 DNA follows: TGTGCCATAGGGACAGGAAATGAAAAACTGTTTTTT. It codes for CAIGTGNEKLFF.

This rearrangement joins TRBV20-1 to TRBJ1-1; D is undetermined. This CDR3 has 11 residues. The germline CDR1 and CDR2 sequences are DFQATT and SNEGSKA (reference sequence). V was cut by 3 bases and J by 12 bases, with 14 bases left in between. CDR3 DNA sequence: TGCAGTGCTAGTCTGGCGCAGGCCCCTTTCTTT. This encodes CSASLAQAPFF.

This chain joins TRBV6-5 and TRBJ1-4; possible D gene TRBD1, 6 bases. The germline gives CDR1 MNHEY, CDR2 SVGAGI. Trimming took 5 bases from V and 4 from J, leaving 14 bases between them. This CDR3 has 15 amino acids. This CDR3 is CASSRNRDINEKLFF. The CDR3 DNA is TGTGCCAGCAGTCGAAACAGGGATATTAATGAAAAACTGTTTTTT.

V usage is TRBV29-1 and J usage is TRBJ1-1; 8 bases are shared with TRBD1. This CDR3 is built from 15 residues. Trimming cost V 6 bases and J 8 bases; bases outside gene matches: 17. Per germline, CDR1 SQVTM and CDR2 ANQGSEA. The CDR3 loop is CSVSSPRTGLLEAFF. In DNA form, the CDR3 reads TGCAGCGTCTCTAGCCCCCGGACAGGGTTGTTGGAAGCTTTCTTT.

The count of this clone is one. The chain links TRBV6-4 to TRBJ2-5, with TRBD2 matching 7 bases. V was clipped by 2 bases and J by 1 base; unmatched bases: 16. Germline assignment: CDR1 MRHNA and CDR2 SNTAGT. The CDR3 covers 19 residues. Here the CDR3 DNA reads TGTGCCAGCAGTGACACTTTTTGGGCTAGCGGACGGGCCCAAGAGACCCAGTACTTC. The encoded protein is CASSDTFWASGRAQETQYF.

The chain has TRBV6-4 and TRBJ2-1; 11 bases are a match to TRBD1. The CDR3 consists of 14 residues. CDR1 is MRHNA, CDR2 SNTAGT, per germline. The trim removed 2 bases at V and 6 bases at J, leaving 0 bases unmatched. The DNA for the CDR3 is TGTGCCAGCAGTGACGGGACAGGGGGCAATGAGCAGTTCTTC. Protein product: CASSDGTGGNEQFF.

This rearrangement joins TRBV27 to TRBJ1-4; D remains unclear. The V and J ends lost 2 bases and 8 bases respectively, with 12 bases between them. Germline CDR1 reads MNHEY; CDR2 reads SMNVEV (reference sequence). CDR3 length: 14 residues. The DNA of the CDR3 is TGTGCCAGCAGTTTACTACTTGGCGGGGAAAAACTGTTTTTT. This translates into CASSLLLGGEKLFF.

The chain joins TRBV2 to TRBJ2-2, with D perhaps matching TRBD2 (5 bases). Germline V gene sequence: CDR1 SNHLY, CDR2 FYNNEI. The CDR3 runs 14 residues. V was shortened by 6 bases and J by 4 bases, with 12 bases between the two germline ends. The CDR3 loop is CASRQTTVTGELFF. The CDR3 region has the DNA TGTGCCAGCAGGCAGACTACCGTCACCGGGGAGCTGTTTTTT.

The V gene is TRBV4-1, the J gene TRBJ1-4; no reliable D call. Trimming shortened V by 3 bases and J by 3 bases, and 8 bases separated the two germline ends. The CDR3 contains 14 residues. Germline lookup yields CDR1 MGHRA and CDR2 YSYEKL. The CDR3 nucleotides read TGCGCCAGCAGCCATACTCAAGCTAATGAAAAACTGTTTTTT. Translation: CASSHTQANEKLFF.

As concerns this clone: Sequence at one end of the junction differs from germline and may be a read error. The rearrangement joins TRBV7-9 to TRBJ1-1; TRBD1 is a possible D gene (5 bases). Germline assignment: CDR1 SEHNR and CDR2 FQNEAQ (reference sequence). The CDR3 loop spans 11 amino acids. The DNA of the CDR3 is TGCTCCGGCGGGGGGAACACTGAAGCTTTCTTT. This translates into CSGGGNTEAFF.

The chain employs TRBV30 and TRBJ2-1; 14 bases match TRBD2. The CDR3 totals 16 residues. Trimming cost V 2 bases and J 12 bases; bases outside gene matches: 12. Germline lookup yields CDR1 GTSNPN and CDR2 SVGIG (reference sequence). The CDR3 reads CAWSRGAGLAGEWQFF. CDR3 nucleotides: TGTGCCTGGAGTAGGGGAGCGGGACTAGCGGGAGAGTGGCAGTTCTTC. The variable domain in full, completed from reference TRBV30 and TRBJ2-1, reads SQTIHQWPATLVQPVGSPLSLECTVEGTSNPNLYWYRQAAGRGLQLLFYSVGIGQISSEVPQNLSASRPQDRQFILSSKKLLLSDSGFYLCAWSRGAGLAGEWQFFGPGTRLTVL.

The CDR3 DNA reads TGCGCCAGCAGCCTGCAAGGGAGCACCGGGGAGCTGTTTTTT. It yields the protein CASSLQGSTGELFF. The chain uses TRBV5-1 and TRBJ2-2; TRBD2 might be the D (5 bases). Trimming shortened V by 4 bases and J by 4 bases, and 11 bases separated the two germline ends. The CDR3 runs 14 residues. Looked up from germline, CDR1 is SGHRS and CDR2 is YFSETQ.

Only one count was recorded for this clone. CDR3 sequence reads: CATSDLSAQGSSGELFF. CDR3 sequence (DNA): TGTGCCACCAGTGATTTGAGTGCGCAGGGGAGTTCCGGGGAGCTGTTTTTT. This sequence joins TRBV24-1 and TRBJ2-2, with D perhaps matching TRBD1 (6 bases). V was clipped by 0 bases and J by 6 bases, with 16 bases between them. The length of the CDR3 is 17 residues. Germline V CDR1 and CDR2: KGHDR, SFDVKD.

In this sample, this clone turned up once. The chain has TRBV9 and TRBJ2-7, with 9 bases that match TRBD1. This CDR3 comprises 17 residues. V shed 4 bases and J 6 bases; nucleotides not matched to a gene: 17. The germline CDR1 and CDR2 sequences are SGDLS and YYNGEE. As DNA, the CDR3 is TGTGCCAGCAGCCCCACGGGGGACAGGGCAGGCGGGGGCGAGCAGTACGTC. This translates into CASSPTGDRAGGGEQYV.

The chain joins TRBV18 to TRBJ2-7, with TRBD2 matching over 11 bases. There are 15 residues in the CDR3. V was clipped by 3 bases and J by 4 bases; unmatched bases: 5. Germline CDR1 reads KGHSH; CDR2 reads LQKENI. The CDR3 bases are TGTGCCAGCTCACCGGCTAGCGGGGGGCTTTACGAGCAGTACGTC. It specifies CASSPASGGLYEQYV.

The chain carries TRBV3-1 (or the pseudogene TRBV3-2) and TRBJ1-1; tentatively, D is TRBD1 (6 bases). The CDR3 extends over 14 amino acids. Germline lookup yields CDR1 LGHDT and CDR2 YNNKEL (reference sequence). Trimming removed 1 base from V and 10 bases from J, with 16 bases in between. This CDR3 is CASSQGMGRGGAFF. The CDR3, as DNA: TGTGCCAGCAGCCAAGGCATGGGCCGAGGGGGAGCTTTCTTT.

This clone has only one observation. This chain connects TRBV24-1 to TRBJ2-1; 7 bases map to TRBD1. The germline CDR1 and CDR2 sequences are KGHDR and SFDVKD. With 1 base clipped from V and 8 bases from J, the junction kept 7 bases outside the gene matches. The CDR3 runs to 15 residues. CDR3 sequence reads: CATSDFRQGKDEQFF. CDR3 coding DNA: TGTGCCACCAGTGATTTCCGACAGGGTAAGGATGAGCAGTTCTTC.

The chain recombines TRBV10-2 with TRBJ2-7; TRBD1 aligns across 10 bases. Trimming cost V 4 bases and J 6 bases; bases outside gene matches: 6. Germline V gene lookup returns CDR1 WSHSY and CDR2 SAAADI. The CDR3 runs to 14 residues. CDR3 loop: CASSGDRGKFEQYV. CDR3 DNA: TGCGCCAGCAGTGGGGACAGGGGAAAGTTCGAGCAGTACGTC.

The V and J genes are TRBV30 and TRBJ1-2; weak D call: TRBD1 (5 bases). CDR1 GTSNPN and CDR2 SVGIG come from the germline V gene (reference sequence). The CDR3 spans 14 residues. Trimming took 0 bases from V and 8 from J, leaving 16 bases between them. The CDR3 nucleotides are TGTGCCTGGAGTGTACTTGGCAGGGCCGGCGGCTACACCTTC. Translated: CAWSVLGRAGGYTF.

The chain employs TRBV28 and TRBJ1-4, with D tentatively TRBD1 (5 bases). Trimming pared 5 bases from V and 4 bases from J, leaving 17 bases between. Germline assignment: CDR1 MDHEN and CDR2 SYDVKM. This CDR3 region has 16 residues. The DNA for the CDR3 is TGTGCCAGCAGTGCCTTGCGGGGGACCGTTAATGAAAAACTGTTTTTT. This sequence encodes CASSALRGTVNEKLFF.

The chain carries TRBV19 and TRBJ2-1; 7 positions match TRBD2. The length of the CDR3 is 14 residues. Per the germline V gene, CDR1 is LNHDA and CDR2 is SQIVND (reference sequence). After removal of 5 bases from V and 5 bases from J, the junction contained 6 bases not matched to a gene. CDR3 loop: CASSLIAGHNEQFF. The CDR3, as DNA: TGTGCCAGTAGTCTCATAGCGGGTCACAATGAGCAGTTCTTC.